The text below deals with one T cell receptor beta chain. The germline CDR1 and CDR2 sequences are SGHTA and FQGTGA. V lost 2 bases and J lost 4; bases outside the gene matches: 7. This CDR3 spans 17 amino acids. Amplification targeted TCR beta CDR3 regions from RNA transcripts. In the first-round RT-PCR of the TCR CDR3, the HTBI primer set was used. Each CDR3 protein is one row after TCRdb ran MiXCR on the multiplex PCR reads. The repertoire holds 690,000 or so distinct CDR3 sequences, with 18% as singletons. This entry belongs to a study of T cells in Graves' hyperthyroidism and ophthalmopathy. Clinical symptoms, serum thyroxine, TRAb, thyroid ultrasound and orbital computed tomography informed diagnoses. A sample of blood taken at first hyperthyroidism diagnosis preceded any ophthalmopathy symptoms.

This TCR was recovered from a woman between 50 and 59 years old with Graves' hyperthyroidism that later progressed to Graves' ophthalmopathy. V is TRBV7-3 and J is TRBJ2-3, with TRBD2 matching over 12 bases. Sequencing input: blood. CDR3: CASSLLTSGGTSDTQYF. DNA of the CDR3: TGTGCCAGCAGCTTACTAACTAGCGGGGGGACCTCAGATACGCAGTATTTT.